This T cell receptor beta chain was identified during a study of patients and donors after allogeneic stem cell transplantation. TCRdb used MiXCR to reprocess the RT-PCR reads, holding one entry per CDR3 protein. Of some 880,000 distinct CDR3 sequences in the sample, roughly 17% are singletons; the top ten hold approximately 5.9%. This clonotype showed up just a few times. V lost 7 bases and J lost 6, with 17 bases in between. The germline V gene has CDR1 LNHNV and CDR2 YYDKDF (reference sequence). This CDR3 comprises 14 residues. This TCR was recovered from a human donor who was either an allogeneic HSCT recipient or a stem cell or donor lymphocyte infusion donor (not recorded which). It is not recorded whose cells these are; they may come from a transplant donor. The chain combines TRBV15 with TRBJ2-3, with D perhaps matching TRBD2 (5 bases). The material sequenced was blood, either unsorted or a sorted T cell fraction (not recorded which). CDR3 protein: CATTSPGVWDTQYF. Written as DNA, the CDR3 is TGTGCCACCACCTCCCCCGGGGTCTGGGATACGCAGTATTTT.